This is a list of T cell receptor beta chains from one sample in a study of response to subunit inactivated influenza vaccine. TCRdb processed the RT-PCR reads anew with MiXCR; each CDR3 protein has one entry. The table records around 790,000 distinct CDR3 sequences, 21% of them present only once. Sequencing used PBMCs from blood, obtained 4 to 6 days after vaccination. These receptor sequences come from a man aged 45-65 years who received an inactivated influenza vaccine. CDR3s include the opening cysteine and the closing phenylalanine or tryptophan.

>11|TRBJ1-1|TRBV12-3/TRBV12-4
CASKSDRVAFF
>16|TRBJ2-2|TRBV5-1
CASSPWGTVNTGELFF
>12|TRBJ2-3|TRBV11-2
CASSAGYVTQYF
>15|TRBJ2-2|TRBV7-8
CASSLGAGRSGELFF
>15|TRBJ2-1|TRBV20-1
CSARGGAFSINEQFF
>15|TRBJ2-7|TRBV6-2/TRBV6-3
CASRGTADSSYEQYF
>12|TRBJ1-1|TRBV28
CASSLVPGEAFF
>13|TRBJ2-3|TRBV20-1
CSQGKPSTDTQYF
>18|TRBJ2-6|TRBV11-1
CAIGPRRLRVSGANVLTF
>12|TRBJ2-4|TRBV20-1
CSSRQGGDIQYF
>15|TRBJ1-2|TRBV5-1
CASSPDRPANYGYTF
>15|TRBJ2-5|TRBV4-3
CASSQELARGKTQYF
>15|TRBJ2-3|TRBV9
CASSVTSGVTDTQYF
>16|TRBJ1-5|TRBV10-3
CAISESRGVGNQPQHF